The TCR beta chain described here comes from a study of spatial heterogeneity in lung cancer. Overall study: Alpha-chain sequences were consistently detected less often than beta-chain sequences. Within raw reads, each unique TCR and UMI combination appeared on average more than ten times. Study-wide results and limits: Ubiquitous and regional expanded TCR counts mirrored ubiquitous and regional nonsynonymous mutation counts, respectively. Estimated TCR-seq coverage of tumor T cells was only around 7% for alpha chains. For beta chains, the corresponding estimate was about 13%. In tumors, expanded intratumoral alpha and beta TCR counts tracked mutation counts.

TCRdb reprocessed the 5' RACE reads with MiXCR, giving one entry per CDR3 protein. The sample has 8,000 or so distinct CDR3 sequences, 5.5% to 7.5% seen once; the top ten hold approximately 8.6%. Turning to this clonotype: Its antigen remains unknown.

The ends were cut back, 2 bases at V and 14 bases at J, with 25 bases in the middle. Germline V CDR1 and CDR2: SGHVS, FQNEAQ. The CDR3 totals 16 residues. Described time point: sample taken at primary tumor resection. The specimen was lung tumor tissue, collected at surgery. This chain links TRBV7-8 with TRBJ2-1, with a weak D call TRBD2 (5 bases). This sequence was found in a male donor with early-stage non-small cell lung cancer. Written as DNA, the CDR3 is TGTGCCAGCAGCTTACTCGGACTCTCCAGCACTCCCGATGAGTTCTTC. The encoded protein is CASSLLGLSSTPDEFF.